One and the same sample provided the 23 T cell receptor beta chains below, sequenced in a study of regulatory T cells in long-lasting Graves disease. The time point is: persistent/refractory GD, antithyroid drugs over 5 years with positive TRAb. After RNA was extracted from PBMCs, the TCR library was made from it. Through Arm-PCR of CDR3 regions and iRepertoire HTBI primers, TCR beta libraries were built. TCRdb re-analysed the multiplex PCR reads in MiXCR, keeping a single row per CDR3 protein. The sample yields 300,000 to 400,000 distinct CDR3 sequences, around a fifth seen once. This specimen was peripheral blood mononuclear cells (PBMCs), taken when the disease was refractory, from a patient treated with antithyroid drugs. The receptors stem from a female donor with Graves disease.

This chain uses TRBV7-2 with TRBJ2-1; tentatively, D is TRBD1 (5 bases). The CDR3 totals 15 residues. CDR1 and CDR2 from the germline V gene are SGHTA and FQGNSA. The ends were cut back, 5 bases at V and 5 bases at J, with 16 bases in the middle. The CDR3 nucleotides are TGTGCCAGCAGCCCTGACAGTCGCCCTCACAATGAGCAGTTCTTC. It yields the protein CASSPDSRPHNEQFF.

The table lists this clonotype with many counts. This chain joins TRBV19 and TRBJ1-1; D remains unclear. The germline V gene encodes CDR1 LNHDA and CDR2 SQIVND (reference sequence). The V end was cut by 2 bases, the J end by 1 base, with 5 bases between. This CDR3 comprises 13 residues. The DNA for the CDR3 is TGTGCCAGTAGTATAAGAAAGAACACTGAAGCTTTCTTT. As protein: CASSIRKNTEAFF.

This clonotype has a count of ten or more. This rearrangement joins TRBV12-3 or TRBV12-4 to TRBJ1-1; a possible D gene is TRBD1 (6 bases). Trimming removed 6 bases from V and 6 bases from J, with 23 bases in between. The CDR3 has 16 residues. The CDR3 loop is CASSLGHNRATSEAFF. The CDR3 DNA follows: TGTGCCAGCAGCCTCGGGCATAACAGGGCGACCTCTGAAGCTTTCTTT.

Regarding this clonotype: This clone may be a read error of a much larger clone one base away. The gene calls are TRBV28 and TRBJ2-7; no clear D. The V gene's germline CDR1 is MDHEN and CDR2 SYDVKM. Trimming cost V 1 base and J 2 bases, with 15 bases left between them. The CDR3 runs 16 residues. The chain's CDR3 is CASSLFLGPNTYEQYF. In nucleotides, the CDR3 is TGTGCCAGCAGTTTATTTTTAGGGCCGAATACCTACGAGCAGTACTTC. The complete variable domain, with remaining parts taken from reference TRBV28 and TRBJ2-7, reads DVKVTQSSRYLVKRTGEKVFLECVQDMDHENMFWYRQDPGLGLRLIYFSYDVKMKEKGDIPEGYSVSREKKERFSLILESASTNQTSMYLCASSLFLGPNTYEQYFGPGTRLTVT.

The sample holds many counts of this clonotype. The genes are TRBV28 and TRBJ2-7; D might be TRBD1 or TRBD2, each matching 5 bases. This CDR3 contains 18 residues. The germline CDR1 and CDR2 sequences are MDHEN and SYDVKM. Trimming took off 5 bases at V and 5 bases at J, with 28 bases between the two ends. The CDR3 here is CASSHQKMGWGSAHEQYF. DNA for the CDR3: TGTGCCAGCAGTCATCAGAAGATGGGGTGGGGGAGCGCCCACGAGCAGTACTTC.

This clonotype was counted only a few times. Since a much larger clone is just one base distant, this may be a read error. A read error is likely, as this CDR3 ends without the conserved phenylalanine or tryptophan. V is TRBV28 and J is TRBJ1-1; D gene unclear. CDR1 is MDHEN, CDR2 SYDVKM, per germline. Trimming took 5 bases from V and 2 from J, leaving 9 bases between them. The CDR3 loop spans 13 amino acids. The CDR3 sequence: CASSPQANTEAFL. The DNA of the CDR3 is TGTGCCAGCAGTCCCCAAGCTAACACTGAAGCTTTCCTT.

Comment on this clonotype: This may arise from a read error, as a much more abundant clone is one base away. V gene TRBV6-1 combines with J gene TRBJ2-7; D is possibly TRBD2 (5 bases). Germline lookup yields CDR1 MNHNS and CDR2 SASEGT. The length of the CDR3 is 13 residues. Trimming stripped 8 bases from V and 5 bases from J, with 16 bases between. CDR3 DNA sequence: TGTGCCAGCTGGGAAGGGAGCTTCAACGAGCAGTACTTC. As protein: CASWEGSFNEQYF.

The CDR3 sequence: CSVEGTPGSYNEQFF. In DNA, the CDR3 is TGCAGCGTTGAAGGGACTCCGGGCTCCTACAATGAGCAGTTCTTC. The rearrangement joins TRBV29-1 to TRBJ2-1, with D possibly matching TRBD2 (5 bases). The CDR3 totals 15 residues. Germline CDR1 reads SQVTM; CDR2 reads ANQGSEA. The V gene lost 1 base and the J gene lost 0 bases, with 10 bases spanning the gap.

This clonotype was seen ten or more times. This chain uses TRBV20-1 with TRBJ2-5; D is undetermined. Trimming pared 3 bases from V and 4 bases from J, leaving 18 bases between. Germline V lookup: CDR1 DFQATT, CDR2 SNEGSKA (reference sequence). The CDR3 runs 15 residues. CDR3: CSARVTFLHPETQYF. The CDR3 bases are TGCAGTGCTAGGGTCACTTTTCTCCATCCAGAGACCCAGTACTTC.

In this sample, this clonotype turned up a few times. CDR3 DNA sequence: TGCAGCGTAACCCCGGGCCAGGGAAATACGCAGTATTTT. As protein: CSVTPGQGNTQYF. The genes are TRBV29-1 and TRBJ2-3; tentatively, D is TRBD1 (5 bases). Germline V lookup: CDR1 SQVTM, CDR2 ANQGSEA. The CDR3 covers 13 residues. V shed 6 bases and J shed 7 bases, with 17 bases lying between them.

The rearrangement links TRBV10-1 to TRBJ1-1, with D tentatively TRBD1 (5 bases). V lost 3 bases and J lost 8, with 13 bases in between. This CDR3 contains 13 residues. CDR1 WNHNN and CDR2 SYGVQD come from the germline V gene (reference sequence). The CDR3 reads CASSEAGKAEAFF. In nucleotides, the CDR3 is TGCGCCAGCAGTGAAGCAGGGAAGGCGGAAGCTTTCTTT.

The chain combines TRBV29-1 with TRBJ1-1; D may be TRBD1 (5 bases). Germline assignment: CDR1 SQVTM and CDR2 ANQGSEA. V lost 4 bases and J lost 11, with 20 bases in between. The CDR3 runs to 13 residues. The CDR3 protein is CSVGGPPGERAFF. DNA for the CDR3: TGCAGCGTTGGGGGACCGCCCGGGGAGAGGGCTTTCTTT. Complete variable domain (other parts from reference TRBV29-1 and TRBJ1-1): SAVISQKPSRDICQRGTSLTIQCQVDSQVTMMFWYRQQPGQSLTLIATANQGSEATYESGFVIDKFPISRPNLTFSTLTVSNMSPEDSSIYLCSVGGPPGERAFFGQGTRLTVV.

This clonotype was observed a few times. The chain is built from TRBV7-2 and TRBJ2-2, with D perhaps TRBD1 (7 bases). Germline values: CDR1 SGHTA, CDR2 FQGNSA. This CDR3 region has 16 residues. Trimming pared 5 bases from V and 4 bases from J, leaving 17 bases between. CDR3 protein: CASSPRGWGGTGELFF. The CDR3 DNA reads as TGTGCCAGCAGCCCCAGGGGGTGGGGAGGCACCGGGGAGCTGTTTTTT.

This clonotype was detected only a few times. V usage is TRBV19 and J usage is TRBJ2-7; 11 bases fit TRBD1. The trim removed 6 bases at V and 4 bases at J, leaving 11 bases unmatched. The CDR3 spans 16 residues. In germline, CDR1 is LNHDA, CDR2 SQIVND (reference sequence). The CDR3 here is CASSRTGTGGLYEQYF. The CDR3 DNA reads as TGTGCCAGTAGCCGAACCGGGACAGGGGGTTTGTACGAGCAGTACTTC.

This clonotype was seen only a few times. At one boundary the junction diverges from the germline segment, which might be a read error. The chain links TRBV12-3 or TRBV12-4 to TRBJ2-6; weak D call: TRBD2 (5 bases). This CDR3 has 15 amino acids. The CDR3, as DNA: TGTGCCAGCAGGTTAGCGTACCCTGGGGCCAACGTCCTGACTTTC. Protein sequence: CASRLAYPGANVLTF.

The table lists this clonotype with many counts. CDR3 region: CASSYSRSYEQYF. CDR3 sequence (DNA): TGTGCCAGCAGTTACTCAAGGTCGTACGAGCAGTACTTC. The rearrangement links TRBV6-5 to TRBJ2-7; D remains ambiguous. From germline, CDR1 is MNHEY and CDR2 SVGAGI. V lost 0 bases to trimming and J lost 4 bases, with 7 bases between them. The length of the CDR3 is 13 residues.

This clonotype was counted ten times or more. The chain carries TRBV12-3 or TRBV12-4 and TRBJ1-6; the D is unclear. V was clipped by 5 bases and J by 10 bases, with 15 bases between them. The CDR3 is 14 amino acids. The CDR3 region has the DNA TGTGCCAGCAGTCCTCAGGTGTCCAGGTCACCCCTCCACTTT. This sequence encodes CASSPQVSRSPLHF.

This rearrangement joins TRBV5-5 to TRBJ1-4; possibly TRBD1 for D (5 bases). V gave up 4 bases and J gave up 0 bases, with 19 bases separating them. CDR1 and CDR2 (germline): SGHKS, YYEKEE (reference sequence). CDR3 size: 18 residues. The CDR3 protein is CASSPNLRGPTTNEKLFF. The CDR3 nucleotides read TGTGCCAGCAGCCCCAACCTAAGGGGTCCCACAACTAATGAAAAACTGTTTTTT.

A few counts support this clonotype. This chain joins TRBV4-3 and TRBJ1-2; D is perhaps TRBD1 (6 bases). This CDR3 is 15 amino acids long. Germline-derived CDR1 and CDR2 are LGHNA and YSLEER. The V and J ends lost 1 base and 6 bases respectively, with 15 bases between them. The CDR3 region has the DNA TGCGCCAGCAGCCAAGGAGTCGGGGAGGGGGATGGCTACACCTTC. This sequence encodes CASSQGVGEGDGYTF.

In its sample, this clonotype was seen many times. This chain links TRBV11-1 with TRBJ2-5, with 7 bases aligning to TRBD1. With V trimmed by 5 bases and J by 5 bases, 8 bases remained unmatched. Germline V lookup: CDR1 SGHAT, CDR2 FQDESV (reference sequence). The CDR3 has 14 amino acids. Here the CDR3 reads CASSLHRGAETQYF. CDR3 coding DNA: TGTGCCAGCAGCCTACACAGGGGAGCGGAGACCCAGTACTTC.

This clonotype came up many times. Here the CDR3 DNA reads TGTGCCAGCAGCTCCCTACAACCGGGGACCTACGAGCAGTACTTC. Amino acids: CASSSLQPGTYEQYF. The chain combines TRBV28 with TRBJ2-7, with a weak D call TRBD2 (5 bases). The CDR3 loop spans 15 amino acids. CDR1 and CDR2 (germline): MDHEN, SYDVKM. V lost 6 bases to trimming and J lost 2 bases, with 17 bases between them.

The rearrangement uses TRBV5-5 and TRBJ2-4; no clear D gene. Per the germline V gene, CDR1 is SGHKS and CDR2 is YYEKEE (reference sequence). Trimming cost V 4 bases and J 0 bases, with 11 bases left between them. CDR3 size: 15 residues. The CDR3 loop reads CASSPGVLAKNIQYF. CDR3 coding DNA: TGTGCCAGCAGCCCCGGAGTTCTAGCCAAAAACATTCAGTACTTC.

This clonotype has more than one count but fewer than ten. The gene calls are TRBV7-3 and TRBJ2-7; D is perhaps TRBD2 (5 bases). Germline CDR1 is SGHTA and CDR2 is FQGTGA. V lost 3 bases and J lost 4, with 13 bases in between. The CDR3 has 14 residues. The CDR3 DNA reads TGTGCCAGCAGCTTTAGGACTCAGGCGTACGAGCAGTACTTC. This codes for CASSFRTQAYEQYF.